A single sample is the source of the 21 T cell receptor beta chains below, sequenced in a study of cytomegalovirus exposure and HLA in healthy donors. A multiplex PCR was run with 60 Vbeta primers and 13 Jbeta primers. Generated by immunoSEQ multiplex PCR, the TCRdb table keeps only in-frame clones and is missing some. Here the sample spans around 130,000 clones, around 80% being singletons. The specimen was PBMCs. These receptors were taken from a man in his forties or fifties in good health and CMV-seronegative.

The genes are TRBV5-1 and TRBJ2-7, with TRBD1 as a possible D gene (6 bases). There are 16 residues in the CDR3. Germline values: CDR1 SGHRS, CDR2 YFSETQ. V was shortened by 0 bases and J by 1 base, with 14 bases between the two germline ends. The CDR3, as DNA: TGCGCCAGCAGCTTGGTTACAGGGCACACTTCCTACGAGCAGTACTTC. Translated: CASSLVTGHTSYEQYF.

The chain uses TRBV5-6 and TRBJ2-7; 7 bases line up with TRBD1. CDR3 length: 15 residues. CDR1 is SGHDT and CDR2 is YYEEEE in the germline V gene. V gave up 1 base and J gave up 0 bases; unmatched junction bases: 4. The DNA for the CDR3 is TGTGCCAGCAGCTTGTTTGACAGGGTCTCCTACGAGCAGTACTTC. Translation: CASSLFDRVSYEQYF.

The rearrangement joins TRBV6-6 to TRBJ1-1; 8 positions match TRBD1. The CDR3 runs 15 residues. Germline V CDR1 and CDR2: MNHNY, SVGAGI (reference sequence). Unmatched junction bases numbered 13, after V lost 5 bases and J lost 8 bases. CDR3 nucleotide sequence: TGTGCCAGCAGTAGAGTCCCGGGACAGGCGTTAGAAGCTTTCTTT. Amino acid sequence: CASSRVPGQALEAFF.

This clone has only a few counts. This chain links TRBV2 with TRBJ2-5; TRBD1 matches 7 bases. Germline V CDR1 and CDR2: SNHLY, FYNNEI. V trimming: 6 bases; J trimming: 4 bases; junction bases outside the gene matches: 5. CDR3 length equals 13 residues. CDR3 residues: CASSVNRGETQYF. The CDR3 DNA is TGTGCCAGCAGCGTAAACAGGGGAGAGACCCAGTACTTC.

This chain joins TRBV11-2 and TRBJ2-1, with 9 positions matching TRBD1. The CDR3 contains 16 residues. The J segment lost 3 bases and the V segment lost 0 bases, leaving 3 bases of the junction unmatched. Germline CDR1 reads SGHAT; CDR2 reads FQNNGV. The CDR3 loop reads CASSLEGTGFYNEQFF. CDR3 DNA: TGTGCCAGCAGCTTAGAGGGGACAGGGTTCTACAATGAGCAGTTCTTC. Full variable domain (missing parts from reference TRBV11-2 and TRBJ2-1): EAGVAQSPRYKIIEKRQSVAFWCNPISGHATLYWYQQILGQGPKLLIQFQNNGVVDDSQLPKDRFSAERLKGVDSTLKIQPAKLEDSAVYLCASSLEGTGFYNEQFFGPGTRLTVL.

As regards this clone: The sample has other DNA sequences that encode this CDR3 too. This chain joins TRBV30 and TRBJ1-6, with TRBD1 identical over 9 bases. The germline V gene has CDR1 GTSNPN and CDR2 SVGIG (reference sequence). Trimming cost V 2 bases and J 4 bases; bases outside gene matches: 3. There are 15 residues in the CDR3. The CDR3 coding sequence is TGTGCCTGGAGTACAGGGGGCGCGTATAATTCACCCCTCCACTTT. It encodes CAWSTGGAYNSPLHF.

The gene calls are TRBV29-1 and TRBJ2-7; 7 nucleotides agree with TRBD1. Germline values: CDR1 SQVTM, CDR2 ANQGSEA. The ends lost 5 bases at V and 6 bases at J; junction bases unmatched: 7. The CDR3 is made up of 12 amino acids. The CDR3 DNA reads as TGCAGCGTTTCTCTTACAGGGGCCGAGCAGTACTTC. It yields the protein CSVSLTGAEQYF.

The chain links TRBV27 to TRBJ2-7, with 8 bases aligning to TRBD2. Trimming cost V 8 bases and J 4 bases; bases outside gene matches: 10. Looked up from germline, CDR1 is MNHEY and CDR2 is SMNVEV (reference sequence). The CDR3 covers 14 residues. The CDR3 coding sequence is TGTGCCAGCGCGGTCAGCGGGGGTAGATACGAGCAGTACTTC. Translated, it gives CASAVSGGRYEQYF.

This clone was seen just once. CDR3 protein: CASSTGGYSYNSPLHF. The CDR3 nucleotides are TGTGCCAGCAGTACTGGAGGGTACTCCTATAATTCACCCCTCCACTTT. The chain has TRBV7-9 and TRBJ1-6; D is unresolved. CDR1 and CDR2 (germline): SEHNR, FQNEAQ (reference sequence). V was pared by 6 bases and J by 0 bases, with 12 bases between. The CDR3 is 16 amino acids.

The CDR3 sequence: CASSRGGGYGYTF. CDR3 nucleotide sequence: TGTGCCAGCAGCCGAGGCGGCGGCTATGGCTACACCTTC. The genes are TRBV9 and TRBJ1-2; D is undetermined. There are 13 residues in the CDR3. Trimming took off 4 bases at V and 4 bases at J, with 11 bases between the two ends. Germline values: CDR1 SGDLS, CDR2 YYNGEE.

This chain uses TRBV6-1 with TRBJ2-1, with a weak D call TRBD1 (6 bases). The CDR3 covers 15 residues. The germline gives CDR1 MNHNS, CDR2 SASEGT. Trimming left V 7 bases short and J 0 bases short, with 13 bases between. The DNA for the CDR3 is TGTGCCAGCACCCCGACAGGCTACTCCTACAATGAGCAGTTCTTC. As protein: CASTPTGYSYNEQFF.

The chain links TRBV4-1 to TRBJ2-2, with a possible D match to TRBD2 (5 bases). The V and J ends lost 1 base and 5 bases respectively, with 8 bases between them. Germline values: CDR1 MGHRA, CDR2 YSYEKL. This CDR3 spans 14 amino acids. The CDR3 nucleotides are TGCGCCAGCAGCCAAGTTTCGGGGACCGGGGAGCTGTTTTTT. Translated: CASSQVSGTGELFF.

The chain uses TRBV15 and TRBJ1-2, with 8 bases aligning to TRBD1. Germline CDR1 reads LNHNV; CDR2 reads YYDKDF (reference sequence). The V and J ends lost 3 bases and 3 bases, in that order; junction bases with no gene match: 18. The CDR3 extends over 19 amino acids. Here the CDR3 reads CATSSSPQGAQLFYYGYTF. The CDR3, as DNA: TGTGCCACCAGCAGTAGCCCTCAGGGGGCACAGCTTTTTTACTATGGCTACACCTTC.

This chain connects TRBV7-2 to TRBJ2-2; tentative D call: TRBD2 (5 bases). This CDR3 is 15 amino acids long. The V gene lost 3 bases and the J gene lost 4 bases, with 12 bases spanning the gap. The germline V gene has CDR1 SGHTA and CDR2 FQGNSA. The CDR3 coding sequence is TGTGCCAGCAGCTTTTCCGGGGTCACCACCGGGGAGCTGTTTTTT. The encoded protein is CASSFSGVTTGELFF.

This chain connects TRBV9 to TRBJ1-2; D is unclear. V was pared by 0 bases and J by 4 bases, with 13 bases between. Germline V lookup: CDR1 SGDLS, CDR2 YYNGEE. The CDR3 totals 15 residues. CDR3 region: CASSVGAEARYGYTF. In DNA form, the CDR3 reads TGTGCCAGCAGCGTAGGCGCGGAAGCCCGCTATGGCTACACCTTC.

V and J are TRBV7-2 and TRBJ2-7; D is possibly TRBD1 (6 bases). V dropped 3 bases and J dropped 1 base, with 7 bases sitting between them. The CDR3 contains 13 residues. Germline V gene data show CDR1 as SGHTA and CDR2 as FQGNSA. Written as DNA, the CDR3 is TGTGCCAGCAGCTTGGGGGCGTCCTACGAGCAGTACTTC. Protein: CASSLGASYEQYF.

Here the CDR3 reads CASGTGGITNEKLFF. Here the CDR3 DNA reads TGTGCCTCCGGGACAGGGGGCATAACTAATGAAAAACTGTTTTTT. The chain employs TRBV15 and TRBJ1-4, with 12 bases lining up with TRBD1. V trimming: 11 bases; J trimming: 1 base; junction bases outside the gene matches: 5. This CDR3 is 15 amino acids long. The V gene's germline CDR1 is LNHNV and CDR2 YYDKDF (reference sequence).

The chain has TRBV6-1 and TRBJ1-1; D perhaps matches TRBD1 (5 bases). Germline lookup yields CDR1 MNHNS and CDR2 SASEGT. The germline V and J ends were trimmed by 1 base and 0 bases, with 6 bases remaining between them. This CDR3 has 14 residues. CDR3 DNA: TGTGCCAGCAGTGAAGGACAGATGAACACTGAAGCTTTCTTT. Amino acids: CASSEGQMNTEAFF.

There are a few counts of this clone. This rearrangement joins TRBV4-1 to TRBJ1-6; TRBD1 matches 9 bases. Germline lookup yields CDR1 MGHRA and CDR2 YSYEKL. Germline trimming cut 4 bases from V and 4 bases from J; bases unmatched to any gene: 2. The CDR3 consists of 15 residues. CDR3 in amino acids: CASSPGQGYNSPLHF. CDR3 DNA sequence: TGCGCCAGCAGCCCGGGACAGGGTTATAATTCACCCCTCCACTTT.

The rearrangement joins TRBV30 to TRBJ1-1; D is uncertain. The germline V and J ends were trimmed by 0 bases and 6 bases, with 17 bases remaining between them. This CDR3 region has 15 residues. From germline, CDR1 is GTSNPN and CDR2 SVGIG (reference sequence). The CDR3 DNA follows: TGTGCCTGGAGTGTACCCGGAGGTTTTGTATCTGAAGCTTTCTTT. Translating it yields CAWSVPGGFVSEAFF.

V usage is TRBV9 and J usage is TRBJ2-7; D unclear. This CDR3 has 15 residues. Germline CDR1 SGDLS, CDR2 YYNGEE. Trimming pared 3 bases from V and 2 bases from J, leaving 15 bases between. The CDR3 DNA reads TGTGCCAGCAGCGCCAGGTCAGGTCGAACCTACGAGCAGTACTTC. Translating gives CASSARSGRTYEQYF. The full variable domain, its missing parts supplied by reference TRBV9 and TRBJ2-7, is DSGVTQTPKHLITATGQRVTLRCSPRSGDLSVYWYQQSLDQGLQFLIQYYNGEERAKGNILERFSAQQFPDLHSELNLSSLELGDSALYFCASSARSGRTYEQYFGPGTRLTVT.